A single sample is the source of the 28 T cell receptor beta chains below, sequenced in a study of T-cell reconstitution after alpha-beta-depleted transplantation in children. As it was prepared, the TCRbeta library received unique molecular identifiers. MiXCR, run by TCRdb on the PCR reads, gives a single entry per CDR3 protein. The sample contains 90,000 to 100,000 distinct CDR3 sequences, around 22% of which appear only once. Sequenced material: PBMCs, taken before TCRalphabeta/CD19-depleted stem cell transplant. These TCRs come from a boy aged 2-9 years with acute lymphoblastic leukemia, due to receive a stem cell transplant.

This clonotype was seen a few times. The chain uses TRBV5-1 and TRBJ2-3, with 12 positions matching TRBD2. The germline CDR1 and CDR2 sequences are SGHRS and YFSETQ. The V segment lost 0 bases and the J segment 5 bases; nucleotides outside the gene matches: 7. The CDR3 totals 17 residues. In DNA form, the CDR3 reads TGCGCCAGCAGCTTGGAGGGACTAGCGGGCTTCAGAGATACGCAGTATTTT. Translation: CASSLEGLAGFRDTQYF.

V gene TRBV4-1 combines with J gene TRBJ1-6; possibly TRBD1 for D (6 bases). V was trimmed by 8 bases and J by 0 bases, leaving 11 bases between them. Germline values: CDR1 MGHRA, CDR2 YSYEKL. The CDR3 runs 15 residues. This chain's CDR3 is CASSTGSSYNSPLHF. The CDR3 coding sequence is TGCGCCAGCTCAACAGGGAGCTCCTATAATTCACCCCTCCACTTT.

This clonotype has only a few counts. This sequence joins TRBV12-5 and TRBJ2-1, with D maybe TRBD1 (5 bases). Germline values: CDR1 LGHNT, CDR2 FRNRAP. Trimming pared 5 bases from V and 6 bases from J, leaving 17 bases between. CDR3 size: 15 residues. CDR3 in amino acids: CASGLRQGSVNEQFF. For the CDR3, the DNA is TGTGCTAGTGGTCTGCGGCAGGGATCGGTCAATGAGCAGTTCTTC.

The chain joins TRBV5-8 to TRBJ1-2; the match to TRBD1 covers 9 bases. Unmatched junction bases numbered 5, after V lost 3 bases and J lost 5 bases. The CDR3 totals 14 residues. From germline, CDR1 is SGHTS and CDR2 YDEGEE. CDR3 in DNA: TGTGCCAGCAGCTACCCCGGGACAGGGTATGGCTACACCTTC. Translated: CASSYPGTGYGYTF.

The chain joins TRBV11-2 to TRBJ2-6; 9 bases are shared with TRBD1. Per the germline V gene, CDR1 is SGHAT and CDR2 is FQNNGV. The CDR3 sequence is 18 residues long. After removal of 5 bases from V and 1 base from J, the junction contained 9 bases not matched to a gene. CDR3 in DNA: TGTGCCAGCAGCCTCTTAACAGGGGGCTTATCTGGGGCCAACGTCCTGACTTTC. Its protein is CASSLLTGGLSGANVLTF.

The V and J genes are TRBV20-1 and TRBJ2-2, with 11 bases identical to TRBD2. After removal of 3 bases from V and 10 bases from J, the junction contained 10 bases not matched to a gene. Looked up from germline, CDR1 is DFQATT and CDR2 is SNEGSKA (reference sequence). The CDR3 extends over 15 amino acids. CDR3 loop: CSASSLAGGTAELFF. Written as DNA, the CDR3 is TGCAGTGCTAGTAGTCTAGCGGGAGGAACGGCGGAGCTGTTTTTT.

The J gene is TRBJ2-7, the V gene TRBV3-1; TRBD2 matches at 8 bases. Trimming removed 3 bases from V and 4 bases from J; junction bases left unmatched: 14. The CDR3 has 17 residues. Germline CDR1 LGHDT, CDR2 YNNKEL (reference sequence). The CDR3 loop reads CASSQHEGTSGGYEQYF. Here the CDR3 DNA reads TGTGCCAGCAGCCAGCACGAGGGTACTAGCGGCGGGTACGAGCAGTACTTC.

This chain connects TRBV6-1 to TRBJ1-2; unclear D gene. Trimming took 6 bases from V and 4 from J, leaving 15 bases between them. In germline, CDR1 is MNHNS, CDR2 SASEGT. This CDR3 has 14 amino acids. The CDR3 DNA sequence: TGTGCCAGCAGCCCTAAGGAGGTGGCCTATGGCTACACCTTC. Amino acids: CASSPKEVAYGYTF.

This clonotype was detected many times. This chain links TRBV4-1 with TRBJ2-7; 10 bases align to TRBD1. The length of the CDR3 is 15 residues. Germline lookup yields CDR1 MGHRA and CDR2 YSYEKL. After removal of 4 bases from V and 3 bases from J, the junction contained 6 bases not matched to a gene. For the CDR3, the DNA is TGCGCCAGCAGCCTCTCGACAGGGGGCTTCTACGAGCAGTACTTC. Translated, it gives CASSLSTGGFYEQYF.

In its sample, this clonotype was seen a few times. The chain employs TRBV20-1 and TRBJ1-3; D uncertain. CDR1 is DFQATT and CDR2 is SNEGSKA in the germline V gene (reference sequence). The CDR3 runs 12 residues. V was trimmed by 2 bases and J by 1 base, leaving 3 bases between them. CDR3 nucleotides: TGCAGTGCTAGACGGTCTGGAAACACCATATATTTT. It yields the protein CSARRSGNTIYF.

Only a few counts were recorded for this clonotype. V and J are TRBV15 and TRBJ2-2; D gene unclear. The CDR3 sequence is 14 residues long. Germline CDR1 reads LNHNV; CDR2 reads YYDKDF (reference sequence). The V end lost 3 bases, the J end lost 5 bases, and 10 bases lay between the germline ends. CDR3 residues: CATSSRKTTGELFF. CDR3 DNA: TGTGCCACCAGCAGCCGAAAGACGACCGGGGAGCTGTTTTTT.

This clonotype was counted a few times. Written as DNA, the CDR3 is TGTGCCAGCAGCCCCGGGGTCAACACCGGGGAGCTGTTTTTT. This gives the protein CASSPGVNTGELFF. The chain has TRBV7-9 and TRBJ2-2, with D perhaps matching TRBD2 (5 bases). Looked up from germline, CDR1 is SEHNR and CDR2 is FQNEAQ (reference sequence). The CDR3 is 14 amino acids. Trimming stripped 5 bases from V and 2 bases from J, with 9 bases between.

In this sample, this clonotype turned up a few times. CDR3 residues: CASRRGQSYEQYF. CDR3 nucleotide sequence: TGTGCCAGCAGACGTGGACAGTCCTACGAGCAGTACTTC. The V call is TRBV7-9, the J call TRBJ2-7; D is perhaps TRBD1 (6 bases). This CDR3 region has 13 residues. Trimming removed 6 bases from V and 1 base from J, with 10 bases in between. Looked up from germline, CDR1 is SEHNR and CDR2 is FQNEAQ (reference sequence).

The chain carries TRBV6-1 and TRBJ2-1; 7 nucleotides line up with TRBD2. The germline V gene has CDR1 MNHNS and CDR2 SASEGT. This CDR3 contains 15 residues. The ends lost 7 bases at V and 9 bases at J; junction bases unmatched: 15. Here the CDR3 DNA reads TGTGCCAGCACCCGGGGGGTTCTGGGGTCTGGTGAGCAGTTCTTC. This gives the protein CASTRGVLGSGEQFF.

This clonotype was seen a few times. The V and J genes are TRBV12-3 or TRBV12-4 and TRBJ1-5; D gene uncertain. Between the trimmed V and J ends, which lost 6 bases and 0 bases, there was a span of 12 bases. The CDR3 totals 15 residues. This chain's CDR3 is CASSPDGSSNQPQHF. The DNA of the CDR3 is TGTGCCAGCAGCCCGGACGGTTCTAGCAATCAGCCCCAGCATTTT.

This clonotype has a handful of counts. This rearrangement joins TRBV4-1 to TRBJ2-7; D gene uncertain. This CDR3 has 13 residues. The ends were cut back, 0 bases at V and 2 bases at J, with 5 bases in the middle. Germline V gene lookup returns CDR1 MGHRA and CDR2 YSYEKL. The CDR3 DNA follows: TGCGCCAGCAGCCAAGACATTACCTACGAGCAGTACTTC. Protein product: CASSQDITYEQYF.

The chain carries TRBV15 and TRBJ2-1, with D unresolved. The germline V gene has CDR1 LNHNV and CDR2 YYDKDF (reference sequence). CDR3 size: 13 residues. Between the trimmed V and J ends, which lost 0 bases and 7 bases, there was a span of 7 bases. CDR3 residues: CATSRDLVNEQFF. The DNA for the CDR3 is TGTGCCACCAGCAGAGATCTAGTAAATGAGCAGTTCTTC. The full variable domain, its missing parts supplied by reference TRBV15 and TRBJ2-1, is DAMVIQNPRYQVTQFGKPVTLSCSQTLNHNVMYWYQQKSSQAPKLLFHYYDKDFNNEADTPDNFQSRRPNTSFCFLDIRSPGLGDTAMYLCATSRDLVNEQFFGPGTRLTVL.

This clonotype was recorded many times. The chain employs TRBV11-3 and TRBJ2-7, with TRBD1 matching over 9 bases. There are 14 residues in the CDR3. J was trimmed by 0 bases and V by 5 bases; bases with no gene match: 2. CDR1 and CDR2 (germline): SGHNT, YENEEA. CDR3 in amino acids: CASSPGQGSYEQYF. In nucleotides, the CDR3 is TGTGCCAGCAGCCCGGGACAGGGCTCCTACGAGCAGTACTTC.

The chain links TRBV3-1 to TRBJ2-5; 7 bases fit TRBD2. Germline trimming cut 1 base from V and 2 bases from J; bases unmatched to any gene: 13. The length of the CDR3 is 18 residues. CDR1 and CDR2 (germline): LGHDT, YNNKEL (reference sequence). CDR3 sequence: CASSQVWASGGKQETQYF. CDR3 nucleotide sequence: TGTGCCAGCAGCCAAGTATGGGCTAGCGGAGGGAAACAAGAGACCCAGTACTTC.

This clonotype was observed a handful of times. The V and J genes are TRBV6-1 and TRBJ2-1; weak D call: TRBD1 (7 bases). Trimming left V 7 bases short and J 6 bases short, with 22 bases between. Germline loops: CDR1 MNHNS, CDR2 SASEGT. The CDR3 is made up of 16 amino acids. This chain's CDR3 is CASILRSLRGANEQFF. CDR3 in DNA: TGTGCCAGCATCTTACGGTCCCTCAGGGGGGCCAATGAGCAGTTCTTC.

Comment on this clonotype: Germline is not matched at one junction end, which may reflect a read error. This sequence joins TRBV5-1 and TRBJ2-1; D unclear. There are 14 residues in the CDR3. From germline, CDR1 is SGHRS and CDR2 YFSETQ. CDR3 protein: CASSLLVGGNEQLF. CDR3 nucleotides: TGCGCCAGCAGCTTGTTAGTTGGCGGTAATGAGCAGCTCTTC.

The chain recombines TRBV24-1 with TRBJ2-4, with TRBD2 identical over 9 bases. CDR3 length: 16 amino acids. CDR1 is KGHDR and CDR2 is SFDVKD in the germline V gene. J lost 8 bases, V lost 3 bases, and 10 bases had no gene match. This chain's CDR3 is CATSDPLREGSDIQYF. CDR3 nucleotides: TGTGCCACCAGTGATCCGTTGCGGGAGGGCAGCGACATTCAGTACTTC.

The rearrangement links TRBV7-9 to TRBJ1-5, with 7 bases matching TRBD1. The CDR3 covers 14 residues. V was pared by 7 bases and J by 3 bases, with 6 bases of the junction left unmatched. The germline V gene has CDR1 SEHNR and CDR2 FQNEAQ (reference sequence). CDR3 sequence: CASTQGDNNQPQHF. CDR3 DNA: TGTGCCAGCACCCAGGGGGACAACAATCAGCCCCAGCATTTT.

The chain employs TRBV5-1 and TRBJ1-1; the D is unclear. Trimming removed 4 bases at V and 2 bases at J, with 18 bases between. The CDR3 has 16 residues. CDR1 is SGHRS and CDR2 is YFSETQ in the germline V gene. For the CDR3, the DNA is TGCGCCAGCAGCCTAGACTTGTATGGCCCTAACACTGAAGCTTTCTTT. Its protein product is CASSLDLYGPNTEAFF.

The chain employs TRBV20-1 and TRBJ1-3, with D uncertain. V was pared by 6 bases and J by 2 bases, with 11 bases between. Per germline, CDR1 DFQATT and CDR2 SNEGSKA (reference sequence). The length of the CDR3 is 13 residues. The CDR3 region is CSAGRITGNTIYF. CDR3 DNA: TGCAGTGCCGGACGGATCACTGGAAACACCATATATTTT.

This clonotype appeared a few times. The chain carries TRBV7-9 and TRBJ2-2; 11 positions match TRBD2. The J segment lost 7 bases and the V segment lost 3 bases, leaving 10 bases of the junction unmatched. Per the germline V gene, CDR1 is SEHNR and CDR2 is FQNEAQ (reference sequence). The CDR3 totals 17 residues. As DNA, the CDR3 is TGTGCCAGCAGCTTTGAGGGGCCTAGCGGGAGGAACGGGGAGCTGTTTTTT. Translated, it gives CASSFEGPSGRNGELFF.

This clonotype was recorded at least ten times. The chain links TRBV4-1 to TRBJ2-1, with D perhaps TRBD2 (7 bases). The CDR3 runs to 17 residues. Trimming shortened V by 0 bases and J by 0 bases, and 12 bases separated the two germline ends. In germline, CDR1 is MGHRA, CDR2 YSYEKL. CDR3 nucleotides: TGCGCCAGCAGCCAAGAAAGGGGGGGAAGCTCCTACAATGAGCAGTTCTTC. This encodes CASSQERGGSSYNEQFF.

The chain links TRBV20-1 to TRBJ1-2; tentatively, D is TRBD1 (5 bases). CDR3 length equals 14 residues. CDR1 and CDR2 (germline): DFQATT, SNEGSKA (reference sequence). The germline V and J ends were trimmed by 3 bases and 4 bases, with 15 bases remaining between them. CDR3: CSARGGAALYGYTF. DNA of the CDR3: TGCAGTGCTAGGGGGGGAGCTGCTCTCTATGGCTACACCTTC.